Below, 17 T cell receptor beta chains from the same sample are listed, as sequenced in a study of T cells in Graves' hyperthyroidism and ophthalmopathy. The TCR beta CDR3 regions underwent amplification using RNA transcripts as the source. The HTBI primer set was used in a first-round RT-PCR of the TCR CDR3. MiXCR, run by TCRdb on the multiplex PCR reads, gives a single entry per CDR3 protein. The sample has some 460,000 distinct CDR3 sequences, approximately 14% seen once. The specimen sequenced was blood. The source of these receptors is a woman younger than 30 with Graves' hyperthyroidism.

This chain uses TRBV7-2 with TRBJ1-2; a weak D match, TRBD1 (5 bases). The germline CDR1 and CDR2 sequences are SGHTA and FQGNSA. Trimming cost V 5 bases and J 1 base, with 14 bases left between them. This CDR3 contains 15 residues. CDR3 residues: CASSGWATVNYGYTF. The CDR3 DNA is TGTGCCAGCAGCGGATGGGCGACAGTTAACTATGGCTACACCTTC.

This chain joins TRBV3-1 and TRBJ1-3; 8 bases fit TRBD1. The CDR3 totals 16 residues. J gave up 4 bases and V 1 base, and 6 bases lay outside the gene matches. Germline CDR1 LGHDT, CDR2 YNNKEL (reference sequence). CDR3 amino acids: CASSQANRGSGNTIYF. CDR3 sequence (DNA): TGTGCCAGCAGCCAAGCGAACAGGGGGTCAGGAAACACCATATATTTT.

This rearrangement joins TRBV20-1 to TRBJ1-5; D gene unclear. V lost 3 bases and J 2 bases, leaving 14 bases between the germline ends. The CDR3 loop spans 15 amino acids. Germline lookup yields CDR1 DFQATT and CDR2 SNEGSKA (reference sequence). In DNA form, the CDR3 reads TGCAGTGCTAGGGGTGTGGGTGGCGGCAATCAGCCCCAGCATTTT. It is translated as CSARGVGGGNQPQHF.

The chain couples TRBV3-1 to TRBJ2-5; TRBD1 matches 10 bases. The V segment lost 4 bases and the J segment 0 bases; nucleotides outside the gene matches: 5. The CDR3 consists of 16 residues. Germline CDR1 and CDR2: LGHDT and YNNKEL (reference sequence). CDR3 sequence (DNA): TGTGCCAGCAGCCTCCCCGGGACAGGGGACCAAGAGACCCAGTACTTC. The encoded protein is CASSLPGTGDQETQYF.

This clonotype has just a few counts. A read error may explain this, as a much larger clone is one base away. The rearrangement uses TRBV6-2 or TRBV6-3 and TRBJ1-2; D remains ambiguous. CDR1 and CDR2 from the germline V gene are MNHEY and SVGEGT. The CDR3 contains 12 residues. V lost 0 bases to trimming and J lost 3 bases, with 2 bases between them. The CDR3 is CASSYSYYGYTF. The DNA for the CDR3 is TGTGCCAGCAGTTACTCTTACTATGGCTACACCTTC.

Ten or more counts support this clonotype. V usage is TRBV7-9 and J usage is TRBJ1-1, with a possible D match to TRBD1 (6 bases). Trimming took 5 bases from V and 4 from J, leaving 17 bases between them. The CDR3 is made up of 15 amino acids. Germline V CDR1 and CDR2: SEHNR, FQNEAQ (reference sequence). CDR3 loop: CASSTDDRRPTEAFF. DNA of the CDR3: TGTGCCAGCAGCACCGATGACAGGAGGCCCACTGAAGCTTTCTTT.

This clonotype appeared many times. The CDR3 region is CAISESGTPPEHGYTF. The CDR3, as DNA: TGTGCCATCAGTGAGTCCGGGACACCTCCCGAACATGGCTACACCTTC. The genes are TRBV10-3 and TRBJ1-2; D perhaps matches TRBD1 (6 bases). This CDR3 region has 16 residues. V dropped 0 bases and J dropped 6 bases, with 17 bases sitting between them. Germline values: CDR1 ENHRY, CDR2 SYGVKD.

The sample holds many counts of this clonotype. This chain links TRBV2 with TRBJ2-7; D uncertain. Trimming removed 1 base at V and 4 bases at J, with 17 bases between. Germline-derived CDR1 and CDR2 are SNHLY and FYNNEI. The CDR3 consists of 16 residues. CDR3 nucleotide sequence: TGTGCCAGCAGTGAAGGGCTTCCGTCGGCATTTTACGAGCAGTACTTC. Residues: CASSEGLPSAFYEQYF.

This clonotype came up many times. The junction departs from the called germline gene at one end, perhaps through a read error. CDR3: CASSPSGNYGYTF. The CDR3 bases are TGTGCCAGCAGCCCCTCAGGGAACTATGGCTACACCTTC. The chain uses TRBV5-1 and TRBJ1-2, with a possible D match to TRBD1 (5 bases). Germline V CDR1 and CDR2: SGHRS, YFSETQ. This CDR3 is built from 13 residues.

This clonotype occurred many times. This chain links TRBV28 with TRBJ2-1; TRBD1 or TRBD2 may be the D gene (6 bases each). Between the trimmed V and J ends, which lost 8 bases and 9 bases, there was a span of 23 bases. Germline V gene lookup returns CDR1 MDHEN and CDR2 SYDVKM. CDR3 length equals 15 residues. This chain's CDR3 is CASPPGGRDPPEQFF. CDR3 coding DNA: TGTGCCAGCCCCCCCGGGGGCAGAGACCCCCCTGAGCAGTTCTTC.

This clonotype was counted between two and nine times. The rearrangement joins TRBV7-8 to TRBJ1-2; TRBD1 agrees at 8 bases. After removal of 1 base from V and 8 bases from J, the junction contained 12 bases not matched to a gene. The CDR3 extends over 16 amino acids. The germline V gene has CDR1 SGHVS and CDR2 FQNEAQ. CDR3 nucleotide sequence: TGTGCCAGCAGCTTAGTGGGACCCCAGGGGGCCGGGGGCTACACCTTC. It codes for CASSLVGPQGAGGYTF.

The chain uses TRBV12-3 or TRBV12-4 and TRBJ1-6; D not resolved. This CDR3 is 16 amino acids long. V shed 6 bases and J shed 5 bases, with 17 bases lying between them. Written as DNA, the CDR3 is TGTGCCAGCAGCCCGGTCCGTCGCTTGGATAATTCACCCCTCCACTTT. Translated: CASSPVRRLDNSPLHF.

The chain uses TRBV2 and TRBJ1-4; D perhaps matches TRBD1 (6 bases). The CDR3 extends over 14 amino acids. Germline CDR1 is SNHLY and CDR2 is FYNNEI. The V and J ends lost 7 bases and 8 bases respectively, with 17 bases between them. The CDR3 sequence: CASIRDGGQEKLFF. The CDR3 bases are TGTGCCAGCATCCGGGACGGGGGGCAAGAAAAACTGTTTTTT.

The rearrangement joins TRBV25-1 to TRBJ2-7; 10 bases map to TRBD2. V lost 10 bases and J lost 3; bases outside the gene matches: 3. The germline CDR1 and CDR2 sequences are MGHDK and SYGVNS. The CDR3 has 12 residues. Here the CDR3 DNA reads TGTGCCACCCGGACTAGCGGCTACGAGCAGTACTTC. Translation gives CATRTSGYEQYF.

The sample holds many counts of this clonotype. The CDR3 loop is CASIKPGVAGGYTF. CDR3 sequence (DNA): TGTGCCAGCATCAAACCGGGAGTCGCGGGGGGCTACACCTTC. The J gene is TRBJ1-2, the V gene TRBV6-1; D is uncertain. V was clipped by 7 bases and J by 8 bases, with 20 bases between them. Germline CDR1 is MNHNS and CDR2 is SASEGT. The CDR3 is made up of 14 amino acids.

This clonotype was seen ten or more times. This chain uses TRBV7-2 with TRBJ1-1; a weak D match, TRBD1 (6 bases). Looked up from germline, CDR1 is SGHTA and CDR2 is FQGNSA. The length of the CDR3 is 14 residues. The V gene lost 2 bases and the J gene lost 10 bases, with 17 bases spanning the gap. The CDR3 region has the DNA TGTGCCAGCAGCTTACAAGTCCGGGGGGCCGGAGCTTTCTTT. It yields the protein CASSLQVRGAGAFF.

This chain connects TRBV9 to TRBJ1-2, with D perhaps TRBD1 (5 bases). Trimming pared 5 bases from V and 0 bases from J, leaving 17 bases between. CDR3 length: 16 amino acids. CDR1 and CDR2 from the germline V gene are SGDLS and YYNGEE. CDR3 in DNA: TGTGCCAGCAGGGACTACCGGGGGGATCCTAACTATGGCTACACCTTC. Its translation: CASRDYRGDPNYGYTF.